This T cell receptor (beta chain) emerged from a study of blood T cell repertoires in COVID-19. In the study overall: Samples of COVID-19 (acute and convalescent) were obtained from the United States, Italy and Spain. PBMCs, B-cell-depleted T cells, or T cells provided the cDNA or gDNA that made up the material.

The CDR3 has 14 residues. Original methodology: Reference gene primer amplification gave estimated nucleated cell counts. Using immunoSEQ multiplex PCR, the repertoire was profiled, and TCRdb retains in-frame clones only, with some absent. V, J and clone size reflect that table, while D and trimming were determined from the DNA. The data show 130,000 or so clones, about 86% seen once. Sequenced input: peripheral blood. The TCR sequence derives from a woman aged 60-75 years with acute or convalescent COVID-19. This chain connects TRBV21-1 to TRBJ1-2. TRBV21-1 constitutes a pseudogene. This CDR3 reads CASSPAAGGDGYTF. CDR3 sequence (DNA): TGTGCCAGCAGCCCGGCCGCCGGGGGGGATGGCTACACCTTC.